This TCR beta chain was recorded in a study of cytomegalovirus exposure and HLA in healthy donors. Overall study findings and caveats: In the analysis, some V segments, TRBV6-2 and TRBV6-3 included, were excluded as indistinguishable. Presence/absence analyses assumed roughly uniform sequencing depth across donors, which may not hold. Clonal expansion was found to be greater in HLA-associated TCR beta chains than in equally common others in a later analysis. HLA alleles showed associations with some 15,000 TCR beta sequences in a later analysis, at a 0.05 false discovery rate.

Use of 60 Vbeta and 13 Jbeta primers characterized the PCR. This table comes from immunoSEQ multiplex PCR, and its TCRdb copy is limited to in-frame clones, with some not included. The data show about 200,000 clones, and the top ten clones hold roughly 1.2%. This CDR3 contains 14 residues. The junction had 5 bases not matched to a gene; V was cut back by 5 bases and J by 5 bases. The V gene's germline CDR1 is LNHDA and CDR2 SQIVND (reference sequence). Regarding this clone: No antigen is known for it.

This receptor was obtained from a girl aged 2-15 years in good health and CMV-seropositive. Sequencing used PBMCs. This rearrangement joins TRBV19 to TRBJ1-1; the match to TRBD1 covers 10 bases. CDR3 in DNA: TGTGCCAGTAGTGCTGGACAGGGGGGTACTGAAGCTTTCTTT. Its protein is CASSAGQGGTEAFF.